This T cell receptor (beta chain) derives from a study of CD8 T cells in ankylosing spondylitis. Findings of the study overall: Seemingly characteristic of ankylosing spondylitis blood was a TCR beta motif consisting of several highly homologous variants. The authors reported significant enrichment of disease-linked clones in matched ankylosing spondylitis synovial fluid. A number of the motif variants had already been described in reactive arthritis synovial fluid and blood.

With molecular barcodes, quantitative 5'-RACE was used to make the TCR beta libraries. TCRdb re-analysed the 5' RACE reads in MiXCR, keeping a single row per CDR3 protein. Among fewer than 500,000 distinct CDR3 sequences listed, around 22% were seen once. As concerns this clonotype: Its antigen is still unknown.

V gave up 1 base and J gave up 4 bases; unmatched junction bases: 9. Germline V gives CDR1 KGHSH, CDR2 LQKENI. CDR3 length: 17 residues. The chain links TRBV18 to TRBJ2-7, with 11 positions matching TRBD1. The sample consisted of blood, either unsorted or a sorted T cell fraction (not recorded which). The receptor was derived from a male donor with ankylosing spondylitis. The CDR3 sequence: CASSPRYGTGGTYEQYF. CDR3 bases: TGTGCCAGCTCACCACGATATGGGACAGGGGGGACGTACGAGCAGTACTTC.